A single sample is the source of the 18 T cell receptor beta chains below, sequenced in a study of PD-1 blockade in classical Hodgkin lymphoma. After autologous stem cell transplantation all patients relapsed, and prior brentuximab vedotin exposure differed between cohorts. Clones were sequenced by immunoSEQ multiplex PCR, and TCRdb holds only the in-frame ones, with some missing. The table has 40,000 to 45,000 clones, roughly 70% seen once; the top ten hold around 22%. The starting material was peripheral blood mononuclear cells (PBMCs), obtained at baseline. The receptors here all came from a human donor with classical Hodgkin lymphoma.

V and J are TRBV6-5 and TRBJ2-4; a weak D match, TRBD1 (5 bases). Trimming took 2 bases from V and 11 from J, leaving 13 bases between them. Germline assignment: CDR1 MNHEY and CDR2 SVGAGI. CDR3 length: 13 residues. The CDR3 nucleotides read TGTGCCAGCAGTTACGGGGTCCAAGGGGTTCAGTACTTC. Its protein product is CASSYGVQGVQYF.

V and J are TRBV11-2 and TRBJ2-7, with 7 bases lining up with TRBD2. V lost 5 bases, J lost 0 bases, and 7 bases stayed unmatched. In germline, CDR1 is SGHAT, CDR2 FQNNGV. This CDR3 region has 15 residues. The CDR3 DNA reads TGTGCCAGCAGCCGGAGGCGGGACTACTCCTACGAGCAGTACTTC. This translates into CASSRRRDYSYEQYF.

CDR3: CASSLASRGYNEQFF. The CDR3 DNA sequence: TGTGCCAGCAGTTTGGCCTCGAGGGGCTACAATGAGCAGTTCTTC. This sequence joins TRBV27 and TRBJ2-1; the D call may be TRBD1 or TRBD2 (5 bases each). Germline lookup yields CDR1 MNHEY and CDR2 SMNVEV (reference sequence). The germline V and J ends were trimmed by 3 bases and 3 bases, with 12 bases remaining between them. The CDR3 has 15 amino acids.

Here the CDR3 reads CASSWGQGDTGELFF. The CDR3 bases are TGTGCCAGCAGCTGGGGCCAGGGGGACACCGGGGAGCTGTTTTTT. V is TRBV7-9 and J is TRBJ2-2; 7 nucleotides align to TRBD1. Germline V lookup: CDR1 SEHNR, CDR2 FQNEAQ (reference sequence). V was pared by 4 bases and J by 3 bases, with 5 bases of the junction left unmatched. This CDR3 comprises 15 residues. The whole variable domain, remainder taken from reference TRBV7-9 and TRBJ2-2, is DTGVSQNPRHKITKRGQNVTFRCDPISEHNRLYWYRQTLGQGPEFLTYFQNEAQLEKSRLLSDRFSAERPKGSFSTLEIQRTEQGDSAMYLCASSWGQGDTGELFFGEGSRLTVL.

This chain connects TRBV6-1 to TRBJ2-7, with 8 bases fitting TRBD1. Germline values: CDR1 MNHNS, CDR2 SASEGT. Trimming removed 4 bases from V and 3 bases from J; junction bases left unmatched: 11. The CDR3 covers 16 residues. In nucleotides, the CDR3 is TGTGCCAGCAGTGCCCCGACAGGGGACCAAGTCTACGAGCAGTACTTC. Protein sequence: CASSAPTGDQVYEQYF.

CDR3 sequence (DNA): TGTGCCAGTAGTATGCAGGGGGCAGGATACGAGCAGTACTTC. Amino acid sequence: CASSMQGAGYEQYF. This chain joins TRBV19 and TRBJ2-7; TRBD1 agrees at 8 bases. The ends lost 3 bases at V and 4 bases at J; junction bases unmatched: 5. Germline-derived CDR1 and CDR2 are LNHDA and SQIVND (reference sequence). The CDR3 extends over 14 amino acids.

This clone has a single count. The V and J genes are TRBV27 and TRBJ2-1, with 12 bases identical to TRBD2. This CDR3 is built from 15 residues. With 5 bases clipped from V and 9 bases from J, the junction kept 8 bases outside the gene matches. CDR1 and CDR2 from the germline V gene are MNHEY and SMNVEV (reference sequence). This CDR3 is CASSRPSGRAVEQFF. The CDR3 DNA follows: TGTGCCAGCAGTCGCCCTAGCGGGAGGGCGGTTGAGCAGTTCTTC.

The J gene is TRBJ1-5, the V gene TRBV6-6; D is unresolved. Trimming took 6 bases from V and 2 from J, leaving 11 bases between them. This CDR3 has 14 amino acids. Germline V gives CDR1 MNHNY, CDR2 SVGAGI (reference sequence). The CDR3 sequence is CASRNPLGNQPQHF. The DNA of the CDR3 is TGTGCCAGCAGAAACCCGTTGGGCAATCAGCCCCAGCATTTT.

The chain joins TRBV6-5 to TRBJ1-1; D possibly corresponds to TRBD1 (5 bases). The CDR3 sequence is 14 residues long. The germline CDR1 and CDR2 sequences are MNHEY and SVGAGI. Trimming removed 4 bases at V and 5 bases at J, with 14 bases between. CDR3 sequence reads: CASSSHDPGTEAFF. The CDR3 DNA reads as TGTGCCAGCAGTTCCCATGACCCAGGGACTGAAGCTTTCTTT.

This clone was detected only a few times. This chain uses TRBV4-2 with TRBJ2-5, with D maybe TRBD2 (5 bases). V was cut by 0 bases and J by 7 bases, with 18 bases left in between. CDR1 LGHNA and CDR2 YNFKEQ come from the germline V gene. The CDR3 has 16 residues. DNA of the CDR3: TGTGCCAGCAGCCAAGATGGGAGCGGAGGCCTGGGGACCCAGTACTTC. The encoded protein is CASSQDGSGGLGTQYF.

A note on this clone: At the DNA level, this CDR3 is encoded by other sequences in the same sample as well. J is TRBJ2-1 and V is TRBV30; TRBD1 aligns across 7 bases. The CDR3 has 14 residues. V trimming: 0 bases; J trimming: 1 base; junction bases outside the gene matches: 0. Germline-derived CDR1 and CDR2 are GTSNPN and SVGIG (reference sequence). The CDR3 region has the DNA TGTGCCTGGAGTGTACAGGGGTCCTACAATGAGCAGTTCTTC. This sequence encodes CAWSVQGSYNEQFF.

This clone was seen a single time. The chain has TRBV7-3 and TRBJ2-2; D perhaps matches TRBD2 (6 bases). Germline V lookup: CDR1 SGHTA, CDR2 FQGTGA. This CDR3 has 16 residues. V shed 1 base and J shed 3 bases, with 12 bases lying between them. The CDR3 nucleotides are TGTGCCAGCAGCTTAAGCGGCGGGACTTACACCGGGGAGCTGTTTTTT. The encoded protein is CASSLSGGTYTGELFF.

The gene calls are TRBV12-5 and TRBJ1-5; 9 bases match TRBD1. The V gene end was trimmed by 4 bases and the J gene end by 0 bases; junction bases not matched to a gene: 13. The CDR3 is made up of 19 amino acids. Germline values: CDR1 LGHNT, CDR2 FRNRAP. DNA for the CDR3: TGTGCTAGTGGTTCTTACGCGGGACAGGGCGTAAATAGCAATCAGCCCCAGCATTTT. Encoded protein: CASGSYAGQGVNSNQPQHF.

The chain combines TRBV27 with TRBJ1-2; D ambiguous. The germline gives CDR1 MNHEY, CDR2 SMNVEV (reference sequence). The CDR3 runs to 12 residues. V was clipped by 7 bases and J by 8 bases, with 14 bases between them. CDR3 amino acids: CASTGTLGGYTF. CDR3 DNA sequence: TGTGCCAGCACCGGTACCTTGGGGGGCTACACCTTC.

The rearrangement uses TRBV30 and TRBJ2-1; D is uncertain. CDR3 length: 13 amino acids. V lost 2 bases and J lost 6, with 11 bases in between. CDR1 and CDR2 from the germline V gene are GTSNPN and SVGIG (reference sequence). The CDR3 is CAWSRLPLNEQFF. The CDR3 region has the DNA TGTGCCTGGAGTCGCCTCCCTCTCAATGAGCAGTTCTTC.

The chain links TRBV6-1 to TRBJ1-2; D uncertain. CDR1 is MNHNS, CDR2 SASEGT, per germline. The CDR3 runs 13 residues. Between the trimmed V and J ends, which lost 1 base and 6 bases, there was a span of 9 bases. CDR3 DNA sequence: TGTGCCAGCAGTGAAGGGCGGGTAGATGGCTACACCTTC. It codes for CASSEGRVDGYTF.

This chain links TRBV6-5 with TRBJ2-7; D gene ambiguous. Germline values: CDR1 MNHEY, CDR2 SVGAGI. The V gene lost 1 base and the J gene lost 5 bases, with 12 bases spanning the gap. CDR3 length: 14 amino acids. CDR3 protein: CASSYLQSSHEQYF. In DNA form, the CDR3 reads TGTGCCAGCAGTTACTTACAATCATCTCACGAGCAGTACTTC.

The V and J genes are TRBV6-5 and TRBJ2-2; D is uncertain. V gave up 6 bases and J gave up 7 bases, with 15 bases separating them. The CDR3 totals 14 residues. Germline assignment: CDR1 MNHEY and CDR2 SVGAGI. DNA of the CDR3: TGTGCCAGCAGCCCTCAAACCCTCGGCGGGGAGCTGTTTTTT. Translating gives CASSPQTLGGELFF.